This T cell receptor (beta chain) was found in a study of blood T cells in healthy people across ages. Donation came from healthy Caucasian individuals in Russia who were aged about 6 to 100. This CDR3 comprises 16 residues. The ends lost 4 bases at V and 6 bases at J; junction bases unmatched: 13. Germline V gene data show CDR1 as GTSNPN and CDR2 as SVGIG (reference sequence). For the second PCR, which ran for roughly 6 to 11 cycles, a sample-barcoded 5' primer and a J-beta primer mix were used. Every cDNA molecule carried a tag from a template-switch adaptor bearing 12 random nucleotides. TCRdb re-called the 5' RACE reads with MiXCR, one entry per CDR3 protein. This table holds more than 1,400,000 distinct CDR3 sequences, 42% found once.

The sample was blood. The TCR was taken from a woman between 18 and 30 years old in good health. The genes are TRBV30 and TRBJ2-1; 9 positions agree with TRBD1. DNA for the CDR3: TGTGCCTGGACCGTACAACACTTACAGGGGGCCAATGAGCAGTTCTTC. Its translation is CAWTVQHLQGANEQFF.